The sequence of this TCR beta chain was determined in a study of post-analysis software for immune sequencing data. The wider study: Relapsing-remitting, secondary progressive and progressive-relapsing forms of multiple sclerosis all featured among disease courses.

Carried by the TCR beta cDNA libraries were unique molecular identifiers. Starting from around 0.96 to 9.9 million T cells, the study yielded roughly 0.5 million cDNA molecules. TCRdb recomputed calls from the PCR reads with MiXCR, one row per CDR3 protein. This table has about 540,000 distinct CDR3 sequences, about a third appearing once. The CDR3 runs 15 residues. Germline V CDR1 and CDR2: SEHNR, FQNEAQ (reference sequence). The ends were cut back, 1 base at V and 7 bases at J, with 14 bases in the middle. A remark on this clonotype: What it binds is unknown.

General study points: Included in a set of roughly five TRBV segments more frequent in patients than controls were TRBV5-6, TRBV5-1 and TRBV20-1. Same-batch preparations were strongly co-clustered by F measure. There was significantly lower normalized Chao1 diversity in multiple sclerosis patients than in controls.

Sequencing was performed on blood. The TCR was taken from a girl aged 2-17 years with multiple sclerosis. The J gene is TRBJ2-4, the V gene TRBV7-9; D might be TRBD1 (6 bases). CDR3 bases: TGTGCCAGCAGCTTAGGGCTTATTACAGGGAACATTCAGTACTTC. The encoded protein is CASSLGLITGNIQYF.